One and the same sample provided the 28 T cell receptor beta chains below, sequenced in a study of Tregs in tolerant kidney transplant recipients. The nonmyeloablative bone marrow transplants came from related graft donors, with transient mixed chimerism. The protocol was immunoSEQ multiplex PCR, while the TCRdb copy is restricted to in-frame clones and leaves out a portion. The sample consists of roughly 64,000 clones, 80% to 90% of them appearing once. The sample was CD4+ T cells from blood (PBMCs), taken 6 months after the transplant. These receptors were collected from a human patient who received a combined kidney and bone marrow transplant. Some T cells may have originated in the graft donor.

The CDR3 sequence is CASSLRGGASGEAFF. As DNA, the CDR3 is TGTGCCAGCAGCTTAAGGGGGGGGGCGTCCGGGGAAGCTTTCTTT. The chain is built from TRBV7-2 and TRBJ1-1, with a possible D match to TRBD1 (6 bases). Germline loops: CDR1 SGHTA, CDR2 FQGNSA. V shed 2 bases and J shed 8 bases, with 18 bases lying between them. The CDR3 covers 15 residues. Variable domain in full (rest from reference TRBV7-2 and TRBJ1-1): GAGVSQSPSNKVTEKGKDVELRCDPISGHTALYWYRQSLGQGLEFLIYFQGNSAPDKSGLPSDRFSAERTGGSVSTLTIQRTQQEDSAVYLCASSLRGGASGEAFFGQGTRLTVV.

The rearrangement uses TRBV2 and TRBJ2-2, with 8 bases matching TRBD2. The CDR3 loop spans 14 amino acids. The germline CDR1 and CDR2 sequences are SNHLY and FYNNEI. The J segment lost 5 bases and the V segment lost 5 bases, leaving 4 bases of the junction unmatched. DNA of the CDR3: TGTGCCAGCAGTTTTAGCGGGACAACCGGGGAGCTGTTTTTT. Amino acids: CASSFSGTTGELFF.

The rearrangement joins TRBV19 to TRBJ1-6, with D possibly TRBD1 on 5 matching bases. V was shortened by 4 bases and J by 8 bases, with 12 bases between the two germline ends. The CDR3 spans 14 residues. CDR1 and CDR2 (germline): LNHDA, SQIVND (reference sequence). This chain's CDR3 is CASSRRQGDSPLHF. As DNA, the CDR3 is TGTGCCAGTAGTAGACGGCAGGGCGATTCACCCCTCCACTTT.

This chain links TRBV4-1 with TRBJ2-3; 9 bases match TRBD2. Germline-derived CDR1 and CDR2 are MGHRA and YSYEKL. The trim removed 4 bases at V and 5 bases at J, leaving 7 bases unmatched. CDR3 size: 15 residues. CDR3 loop: CASSRIAGDGDTQYF. DNA of the CDR3: TGCGCCAGCAGCCGTATAGCGGGAGACGGAGATACGCAGTATTTT.

This clone was seen just once. Germline and junction disagree at one end, which may indicate a read error. The genes are TRBV20-1 and TRBJ2-7, with D perhaps matching TRBD2 (5 bases). The germline V gene encodes CDR1 DFQATT and CDR2 SNEGSKA (reference sequence). The CDR3 length is 11 residues. The CDR3 region has the DNA TGCAGTGCTAGAGGAGACTACGAGCAGCACTTC. Translated: CSARGDYEQHF.

This clone was seen only a few times. V and J are TRBV7-2 and TRBJ1-4, with 8 positions matching TRBD1. The length of the CDR3 is 15 residues. CDR1 and CDR2 (germline): SGHTA, FQGNSA. With 1 base clipped from V and 3 bases from J, the junction kept 1 base outside the gene matches. The CDR3 bases are TGTGCCAGCAGCTTAGTGACAGGGGCTAATGAAAAACTGTTTTTT. Its translation: CASSLVTGANEKLFF.

In its sample, this clone was seen a few times. The V gene is TRBV5-6, the J gene TRBJ1-2; tentative D call: TRBD1 (5 bases). The V and J ends lost 6 bases and 11 bases respectively, with 20 bases between them. Looked up from germline, CDR1 is SGHDT and CDR2 is YYEEEE. CDR3 length: 13 residues. The CDR3 here is CASNFAGAGGYTF. The CDR3 DNA follows: TGTGCCAGCAACTTTGCCGGGGCCGGGGGTTACACCTTC.

The genes are TRBV9 and TRBJ2-1, with 8 bases that match TRBD2. The ends lost 1 base at V and 4 bases at J; junction bases unmatched: 4. CDR3 length: 15 residues. The germline gives CDR1 SGDLS, CDR2 YYNGEE. For the CDR3, the DNA is TGTGCCAGCAGCGTATTAGCGGGGCTATACAATGAGCAGTTCTTC. Its translation is CASSVLAGLYNEQFF. Complete variable domain (other parts from reference TRBV9 and TRBJ2-1): DSGVTQTPKHLITATGQRVTLRCSPRSGDLSVYWYQQSLDQGLQFLIQYYNGEERAKGNILERFSAQQFPDLHSELNLSSLELGDSALYFCASSVLAGLYNEQFFGPGTRLTVL.

DNA for the CDR3: TGTGCCAGCAGCACCGGGACAGGGGGTAACTATGGCTACACCTTC. It translates to CASSTGTGGNYGYTF. The genes are TRBV6-5 and TRBJ1-2, with TRBD1 matching 11 bases. The CDR3 is 15 residues long. Trimming removed 6 bases from V and 1 base from J; junction bases left unmatched: 4. The germline gives CDR1 MNHEY, CDR2 SVGAGI.

V and J are TRBV18 and TRBJ1-2; 9 nucleotides match TRBD1. This CDR3 has 15 amino acids. The trim removed 3 bases at V and 3 bases at J, leaving 5 bases unmatched. Germline V gene lookup returns CDR1 KGHSH and CDR2 LQKENI. Written as DNA, the CDR3 is TGTGCCAGCTCACCGCCGGGACAGGGAGACTATGGCTACACCTTC. Protein sequence: CASSPPGQGDYGYTF.

The chain has TRBV7-2 and TRBJ2-2; D is unresolved. CDR3 length equals 14 residues. Trimming left V 1 base short and J 1 base short, with 4 bases between. From germline, CDR1 is SGHTA and CDR2 FQGNSA. The CDR3 protein is CASSLVLNTGELFF. The DNA of the CDR3 is TGTGCCAGCAGCTTAGTCCTGAACACCGGGGAGCTGTTTTTT.

The chain is built from TRBV10-3 and TRBJ2-1; 8 bases agree with TRBD1. CDR1 and CDR2 from the germline V gene are ENHRY and SYGVKD. Trimming cost V 2 bases and J 6 bases; bases outside gene matches: 6. CDR3 length equals 15 residues. The CDR3, as DNA: TGTGCCATCAGTGAGGGACAGGGTGGACTCAATGAGCAGTTCTTC. Encoded protein: CAISEGQGGLNEQFF.

The table lists this clone with a count of one. The chain links TRBV11-3 to TRBJ2-7; D unclear. Germline V lookup: CDR1 SGHNT, CDR2 YENEEA. Trimming pared 6 bases from V and 0 bases from J, leaving 9 bases between. CDR3 size: 13 residues. CDR3 in DNA: TGTGCCAGCAGGTCTGACACCTCCTACGAGCAGTACTTC. Translating it yields CASRSDTSYEQYF. The full variable domain, its missing parts supplied by reference TRBV11-3 and TRBJ2-7, is EAGVVQSPRYKIIEKKQPVAFWCNPISGHNTLYWYLQNLGQGPELLIRYENEEAVDDSQLPKDRFSAERLKGVDSTLKIQPAELGDSAVYLCASRSDTSYEQYFGPGTRLTVT.

The rearrangement links TRBV29-1 to TRBJ2-1; D unclear. The germline V gene has CDR1 SQVTM and CDR2 ANQGSEA. The CDR3 is 12 amino acids. V lost 7 bases, J lost 6 bases, and 13 bases lay in between. As DNA, the CDR3 is TGCAGCGGGTACGTCGCGTCCAATGAGCAGTTCTTC. This encodes CSGYVASNEQFF.

The chain employs TRBV11-3 and TRBJ2-4; D gene uncertain. Trimming pared 3 bases from V and 0 bases from J, leaving 3 bases between. CDR1 is SGHNT, CDR2 YENEEA, per germline. This CDR3 has 13 amino acids. The CDR3 region has the DNA TGTGCCAGCAGCTTGAGAGCCAAAAACATTCAGTACTTC. Protein: CASSLRAKNIQYF.

The chain is built from TRBV5-1 and TRBJ2-1; D might be TRBD2 (6 bases). Between the trimmed V and J ends, which lost 5 bases and 4 bases, there was a span of 10 bases. The germline gives CDR1 SGHRS, CDR2 YFSETQ. This CDR3 has 13 amino acids. The CDR3 sequence: CASSDGGYNEQFF. CDR3 bases: TGCGCCAGCAGTGACGGGGGTTACAATGAGCAGTTCTTC.

This clone was recorded only once. The chain links TRBV7-3 to TRBJ2-1; D is undetermined. This CDR3 comprises 16 residues. Germline-derived CDR1 and CDR2 are SGHTA and FQGTGA. The V and J ends lost 4 bases and 4 bases respectively, with 17 bases between them. CDR3 nucleotide sequence: TGTGCCAGCAGCTCGCTAGAAAATCATCCTTACAATGAGCAGTTCTTC. As protein: CASSSLENHPYNEQFF.

The chain is built from TRBV18 and TRBJ1-3, with 9 nucleotides matching TRBD1. CDR3 length equals 17 residues. Germline V lookup: CDR1 KGHSH, CDR2 LQKENI. With V trimmed by 2 bases and J by 0 bases, 5 bases remained unmatched. As DNA, the CDR3 is TGTGCCAGCTCACCATGGGACAGGGCAAGCTCTGGAAACACCATATATTTT. It yields the protein CASSPWDRASSGNTIYF.

The V and J genes are TRBV18 and TRBJ2-3, with 10 bases fitting TRBD2. V lost 2 bases, J lost 4 bases, and 6 bases stayed unmatched. The CDR3 runs 16 residues. Germline V CDR1 and CDR2: KGHSH, LQKENI. The DNA for the CDR3 is TGTGCCAGCTCACCATTTACCAGCGGGGGGGCAGATACGCAGTATTTT. Its translation is CASSPFTSGGADTQYF.

The V and J genes are TRBV27 and TRBJ1-2, with 7 bases fitting TRBD1. The CDR3 is 16 amino acids. V gave up 2 bases and J gave up 8 bases; unmatched junction bases: 14. Germline CDR1 reads MNHEY; CDR2 reads SMNVEV (reference sequence). CDR3 sequence reads: CASSLRMVQGVFGYTF. For the CDR3, the DNA is TGTGCCAGCAGTTTACGTATGGTGCAGGGGGTTTTCGGCTACACCTTC.

V gene TRBV5-1 combines with J gene TRBJ1-2, with 8 bases that match TRBD1. Trimming cost V 3 bases and J 3 bases; bases outside gene matches: 1. From germline, CDR1 is SGHRS and CDR2 YFSETQ. The CDR3 covers 13 residues. In DNA form, the CDR3 reads TGCGCCAGCAGCTCGACAGGGGACTATGGCTACACCTTC. This encodes CASSSTGDYGYTF.

This rearrangement joins TRBV5-4 to TRBJ2-7; 11 nucleotides match TRBD1. This CDR3 is 16 amino acids long. Per the germline V gene, CDR1 is SGHNT and CDR2 is YYREEE (reference sequence). The V segment lost 4 bases and the J segment 3 bases; nucleotides outside the gene matches: 9. DNA of the CDR3: TGTGCCAGCAGCCCGAACGCCGGGACAGGGGGCTACGAGCAGTACTTC. Amino acids: CASSPNAGTGGYEQYF.

The chain couples TRBV30 to TRBJ1-1; 7 nucleotides line up with TRBD1. The germline gives CDR1 GTSNPN, CDR2 SVGIG (reference sequence). The junction had 11 bases not matched to a gene; V was cut back by 1 base and J by 0 bases. The CDR3 runs to 17 residues. The CDR3 DNA is TGTGCCTGGAGTGGCGATAGGACAGGATCCTTGAACACTGAAGCTTTCTTT. Protein: CAWSGDRTGSLNTEAFF.

This rearrangement joins TRBV4-2 to TRBJ2-3; 10 nucleotides match TRBD2. Germline V gives CDR1 LGHNA, CDR2 YNFKEQ. V gave up 4 bases and J gave up 5 bases; unmatched junction bases: 3. The CDR3 covers 14 residues. The chain's CDR3 is CASSPSSGGDTQYF. CDR3 nucleotides: TGTGCCAGCAGCCCTTCTAGCGGGGGAGATACGCAGTATTTT.

The chain has TRBV7-9 and TRBJ2-3, with 15 bases that match TRBD2. V gave up 5 bases and J gave up 5 bases; unmatched junction bases: 11. This CDR3 spans 18 amino acids. CDR1 is SEHNR, CDR2 FQNEAQ, per germline (reference sequence). CDR3 sequence (DNA): TGTGCCAGCAGCGCCCGCCTGGGACTAGCGGGAGGTAAAGATACGCAGTATTTT. Residues: CASSARLGLAGGKDTQYF.

This chain connects TRBV4-2 to TRBJ2-3; 11 nucleotides line up with TRBD2. The CDR3 is made up of 18 amino acids. With 2 bases clipped from V and 2 bases from J, the junction kept 9 bases outside the gene matches. The germline gives CDR1 LGHNA, CDR2 YNFKEQ. The CDR3 nucleotides are TGTGCCAGCAGCCAACTTAGCGGGAGGGCCGCCCCCACAGATACGCAGTATTTT. Translation: CASSQLSGRAAPTDTQYF.

CDR3 in amino acids: CASRGLAAYEQYF. The CDR3 DNA follows: TGTGCCAGCAGGGGACTAGCGGCCTACGAGCAGTACTTC. The rearrangement uses TRBV2 and TRBJ2-7; 11 nucleotides line up with TRBD2. J gave up 2 bases and V 6 bases, and 0 bases lay outside the gene matches. Germline CDR1 SNHLY, CDR2 FYNNEI. This CDR3 comprises 13 residues.

This chain links TRBV5-6 with TRBJ2-5; possible D gene TRBD2, 6 bases. Germline V gene data show CDR1 as SGHDT and CDR2 as YYEEEE. Trimming shortened V by 6 bases and J by 2 bases, and 11 bases separated the two germline ends. This CDR3 contains 13 residues. CDR3 DNA: TGTGCCAGCACCCTAGGACTACAAGAGACCCAGTACTTC. It codes for CASTLGLQETQYF.